These 18 T cell receptor beta chains were all obtained from the same sample, sequenced in a study of blood T cell repertoires in COVID-19 (TCRdb year 2020). Receptor libraries were prepared by the immunoSEQ multiplex PCR assay. As stored in TCRdb, this immuneACCESS dataset retains in-frame rearrangements with V and J assigned. A fraction of the clones does not appear; measured against another copy, unresolved V genes explain less than half of the discrepancy, and the remainder lacks a known reason. The table for this sample lists a few hundred thousand clones; roughly 90% of them were counted only once. The ten most abundant clones make up around 1.5% of the sample. Sequenced material: PBMCs or T cells enriched from blood (not recorded which). The source of these receptors is a woman under 30 who had been exposed to COVID-19.

The gene calls are TRBV2 and TRBJ1-6; D might be TRBD1 (6 bases). This CDR3 comprises 16 residues. The V end lost 6 bases, the J end lost 0 bases, and 12 bases lay between the germline ends. CDR1 and CDR2 (germline): SNHLY, FYNNEI. The CDR3 loop is CASRDSPSSYNSPLHF. CDR3 coding DNA: TGTGCCAGCAGGGACAGCCCGAGCTCCTATAATTCACCCCTCCACTTT.

V and J are TRBV7-2 and TRBJ2-7, with 10 bases fitting TRBD1. CDR3 length: 14 residues. CDR1 and CDR2 (germline): SGHTA, FQGNSA. V was pared by 5 bases and J by 2 bases, with 3 bases of the junction left unmatched. CDR3: CASSRGQGTYEQYF. As DNA, the CDR3 is TGTGCCAGCAGCCGGGGACAGGGGACCTACGAGCAGTACTTC.

The chain employs TRBV10-1 and TRBJ2-1, with 8 nucleotides matching TRBD1. V lost 2 bases to trimming and J lost 3 bases; unmatched junction nucleotides: 6. CDR1 is WNHNN and CDR2 is SYGVQD in the germline V gene (reference sequence). The CDR3 has 16 residues. The CDR3 DNA reads as TGCGCCAGCAGTGAGCCCGGACAGGGCCTCTACAATGAGCAGTTCTTC. It yields the protein CASSEPGQGLYNEQFF.

The chain links TRBV3-1 (or the pseudogene TRBV3-2) to TRBJ1-2; D perhaps matches TRBD1 (6 bases). In germline, CDR1 is LGHDT, CDR2 YNNKEL (reference sequence). The CDR3 runs 13 residues. V was clipped by 4 bases and J by 2 bases, with 8 bases between them. This chain's CDR3 is CASSRTGNYGYTF. DNA of the CDR3: TGTGCCAGCAGCCGCACAGGGAACTATGGCTACACCTTC.

V and J are TRBV18 and TRBJ1-6; 11 nucleotides match TRBD1. This CDR3 contains 18 residues. CDR1 KGHSH and CDR2 LQKENI come from the germline V gene. V lost 3 bases and J lost 2; bases outside the gene matches: 6. The CDR3 region is CASSPYGTGGTYNSPLHF. In DNA form, the CDR3 reads TGTGCCAGCTCACCTTACGGGACAGGGGGGACCTATAATTCACCCCTCCACTTT.

CDR3 nucleotides: TGTGCCAGTAAATCGGGACACGTCAATGAAAAACTGTTTTTT. This encodes CASKSGHVNEKLFF. This rearrangement joins TRBV19 to TRBJ1-4; perhaps TRBD1 as D (6 bases). Germline CDR1 and CDR2: LNHDA and SQIVND (reference sequence). Trimming pared 7 bases from V and 5 bases from J, leaving 14 bases between. CDR3 size: 14 residues. The full variable domain, completed using reference TRBV19 and TRBJ1-4, is DGGITQSPKYLFRKEGQNVTLSCEQNLNHDAMYWYRQDPGQGLRLIYYSQIVNDFQKGDIAEGYSVSREKKESFPLTVTSAQKNPTAFYLCASKSGHVNEKLFFGSGTQLSVL.

J is TRBJ2-2 and V is TRBV28; perhaps TRBD2 as D (6 bases). Looked up from germline, CDR1 is MDHEN and CDR2 is SYDVKM. This CDR3 spans 15 amino acids. Trimming pared 6 bases from V and 5 bases from J, leaving 16 bases between. DNA for the CDR3: TGTGCCAGCAGGGGTACTAGCCCGGTAACCGGGGAGCTGTTTTTT. Encoded protein: CASRGTSPVTGELFF.

V gene TRBV28 combines with J gene TRBJ1-2; 11 bases line up with TRBD1. The CDR3 covers 15 residues. Germline V lookup: CDR1 MDHEN, CDR2 SYDVKM. Trimming removed 4 bases from V and 3 bases from J; junction bases left unmatched: 4. CDR3 sequence: CASSSRDRGDYGYTF. For the CDR3, the DNA is TGTGCCAGCAGTTCCCGGGACAGGGGGGACTATGGCTACACCTTC.

CDR3 DNA: TGTGCCAGCAACCCGGGGTCCACAGATACGCAGTATTTT. This translates into CASNPGSTDTQYF. V usage is TRBV5-8 and J usage is TRBJ2-3, with a possible D match to TRBD2 (5 bases). The CDR3 sequence is 13 residues long. The V end was cut by 6 bases, the J end by 2 bases, with 10 bases between. CDR1 and CDR2 from the germline V gene are SGHTS and YDEGEE.

The gene calls are TRBV19 and TRBJ1-4; the match to TRBD1 covers 8 bases. The CDR3 consists of 14 residues. The V and J ends lost 6 bases and 3 bases, in that order; junction bases with no gene match: 3. Per the germline V gene, CDR1 is LNHDA and CDR2 is SQIVND (reference sequence). The CDR3 protein is CASSRQGSNEKLFF. CDR3 nucleotide sequence: TGTGCCAGTAGCCGACAGGGGTCTAATGAAAAACTGTTTTTT.

This clone was detected once. The rearrangement uses TRBV19 and TRBJ2-3, with 7 bases lining up with TRBD2. The V and J ends lost 6 bases and 3 bases, in that order; junction bases with no gene match: 0. CDR3 length equals 12 residues. From germline, CDR1 is LNHDA and CDR2 SQIVND (reference sequence). The CDR3 DNA follows: TGTGCCAGTAGGCGGGGGACAGATACGCAGTATTTT. This gives the protein CASRRGTDTQYF.

As regards this clone: Mismatch with germline at one junction end may stem from a read error. The chain couples TRBV19 to TRBJ2-1; TRBD2 aligns across 7 bases. CDR1 LNHDA and CDR2 SQIVND come from the germline V gene (reference sequence). The CDR3 has 15 amino acids. Written as DNA, the CDR3 is TGTGCCAGTAGTATCCCGACTAGCTCCCACAATGAGCAGTTCTTC. Its protein product is CASSIPTSSHNEQFF.

The chain has TRBV5-1 and TRBJ2-3; D remains ambiguous. The CDR3 length is 15 residues. Trimming removed 0 bases from V and 2 bases from J, with 10 bases in between. Germline V lookup: CDR1 SGHRS, CDR2 YFSETQ. CDR3 amino acids: CASSLEAGNTDTQYF. Written as DNA, the CDR3 is TGCGCCAGCAGCTTGGAGGCAGGAAACACAGATACGCAGTATTTT.

This rearrangement joins TRBV19 to TRBJ1-1; D call uncertain. Germline loops: CDR1 LNHDA, CDR2 SQIVND (reference sequence). This CDR3 spans 15 amino acids. The V end lost 6 bases, the J end lost 0 bases, and 14 bases lay between the germline ends. CDR3 in DNA: TGTGCCAGTAGAACTTCAGGTCATCTGAACACTGAAGCTTTCTTT. Residues: CASRTSGHLNTEAFF. Full variable domain (outside the CDR3, taken from reference TRBV19 and TRBJ1-1): DGGITQSPKYLFRKEGQNVTLSCEQNLNHDAMYWYRQDPGQGLRLIYYSQIVNDFQKGDIAEGYSVSREKKESFPLTVTSAQKNPTAFYLCASRTSGHLNTEAFFGQGTRLTVV.

This clone has only a few counts. V gene TRBV6-1 combines with J gene TRBJ2-1; 10 bases fit TRBD2. Losses at the gene ends were 2 bases for V and 8 bases for J; bases not matched to a gene: 15. The CDR3 runs 18 residues. CDR1 and CDR2 from the germline V gene are MNHNS and SASEGT. CDR3 in DNA: TGTGCCAGCAGTGAAAATATTAGCGGGGGGCCCGGGGTCGATGAGCAGTTCTTC. Amino acid sequence: CASSENISGGPGVDEQFF.

This chain links TRBV10-3 with TRBJ2-5; D not resolved. The V gene lost 6 bases and the J gene lost 2 bases, with 10 bases spanning the gap. This CDR3 comprises 13 residues. From germline, CDR1 is ENHRY and CDR2 SYGVKD. CDR3: CAIRSGLQETQYF. The CDR3 nucleotides are TGTGCCATCAGATCAGGATTACAAGAGACCCAGTACTTC.

The chain joins TRBV5-1 to TRBJ1-2; tentatively, D is TRBD1 (6 bases). CDR3 length: 15 amino acids. Trimming left V 6 bases short and J 4 bases short, with 19 bases between. In germline, CDR1 is SGHRS, CDR2 YFSETQ. CDR3 region: CASTQTSDRTYGYTF. CDR3 sequence (DNA): TGCGCCAGCACCCAAACCTCCGACAGGACCTATGGCTACACCTTC.

The chain joins TRBV7-2 to TRBJ2-2; 9 bases fit TRBD1. The CDR3 sequence is 15 residues long. V was clipped by 4 bases and J by 1 base; unmatched bases: 1. CDR1 and CDR2 from the germline V gene are SGHTA and FQGNSA. The CDR3: CASSSGQGNTGELFF. The CDR3 DNA reads TGTGCCAGCAGCTCGGGACAGGGGAACACCGGGGAGCTGTTTTTT.